These 9 T cell receptor beta chains were all obtained from the same sample, sequenced in a study of blood T cells in healthy people across ages (dated by TCRdb to about 2015). Library method: 5' RACE. The reads were generated on an Illumina HiSeq 2500. A second 7 to 11 cycle PCR used a sample-barcoded 5' primer and a J-beta primer mix. TCRdb reprocessed the public reads (quality trimming at Q25 with fastp, clone calling with MiXCR) and kept in-frame beta chains. Each entry merges the rows of one CDR3 protein and shows their most common DNA and genes. The sample data list 650,000 to 800,000 distinct CDR3 sequences, and under 55% of these were observed just once. 15% to 25% of the sample is in the top ten clones. The sequenced material came from blood. The receptors were sampled from a man aged 55-75 years in good health.

The table lists this clonotype with many counts. J is TRBJ1-5 and V is TRBV10-3; D possibly corresponds to TRBD1 (5 bases). The CDR3 has 14 amino acids. The germline V and J ends were trimmed by 0 bases and 7 bases, with 10 bases remaining between them. Germline lookup yields CDR1 ENHRY and CDR2 SYGVKD. The CDR3 nucleotides read TGTGCCATCAGTGAGTCTGGGGGGACGCAGCCCCAGCATTTT. Its translation: CAISESGGTQPQHF.

J is TRBJ1-1 and V is TRBV6-5; tentatively, D is TRBD1 (6 bases). The CDR3 spans 16 residues. Germline values: CDR1 MNHEY, CDR2 SVGAGI. V was cut by 7 bases and J by 0 bases, with 18 bases left in between. The chain's CDR3 is CASTSSRGHLNTEAFF. In nucleotides, the CDR3 is TGTGCCAGCACCTCAAGTAGGGGACATTTGAACACTGAAGCTTTCTTT.

The chain links TRBV6-5 to TRBJ1-1, with no clear D. The CDR3 runs 14 residues. Trimming pared 0 bases from V and 4 bases from J, leaving 9 bases between. Germline V CDR1 and CDR2: MNHEY, SVGAGI. The CDR3 spells CASSYSADRTEAFF. The CDR3 DNA is TGTGCCAGCAGTTACTCTGCAGATCGCACTGAAGCTTTCTTT.

This chain joins TRBV30 and TRBJ1-2; the match to TRBD1 covers 7 bases. CDR1 and CDR2 from the germline V gene are GTSNPN and SVGIG (reference sequence). The CDR3 runs 16 residues. The CDR3 DNA follows: TGTGGCTGTGTTCCTCCGGGACAGCCCATGGACTATGGCTACACCTTC. Its protein is CGCVPPGQPMDYGYTF.

The chain joins TRBV10-2 to TRBJ1-2, with D perhaps TRBD1 (5 bases). This CDR3 region has 16 residues. Looked up from germline, CDR1 is WSHSY and CDR2 is SAAADI. The V and J ends lost 5 bases and 7 bases respectively, with 23 bases between them. The CDR3 protein is CASSRMEGLDSGGYTF. In DNA, the CDR3 is TGCGCCAGCAGTCGAATGGAGGGGTTGGATTCGGGTGGCTACACCTTC.

A remark on this clonotype: A much bigger clone sits one base away, suggesting this may be a read error. CDR3 loop: CATSTTGRRRTQYF. In nucleotides, the CDR3 is TGTGCCACCAGCACTACAGGGAGGAGGCGGACCCAGTACTTC. The rearrangement joins TRBV15 to TRBJ2-5; D might be TRBD1 or TRBD2, each matching 6 bases. The V gene's germline CDR1 is LNHNV and CDR2 YYDKDF (reference sequence). V lost 4 bases and J lost 7, with 16 bases in between. The CDR3 is made up of 14 amino acids.

CDR3 nucleotides: TGTGCCAGCAGTGAGTACTTAGCGGCGTTCACAGATACGCAGTATTTT. It yields the protein CASSEYLAAFTDTQYF. The chain employs TRBV25-1 and TRBJ2-3, with D maybe TRBD2 (6 bases). V lost 3 bases to trimming and J lost 2 bases, with 15 bases between them. Germline lookup yields CDR1 MGHDK and CDR2 SYGVNS. The CDR3 loop spans 16 amino acids.

There are a few counts of this clonotype. The chain has TRBV27 and TRBJ1-2; TRBD1 matches at 8 bases. V gave up 8 bases and J gave up 0 bases; unmatched junction bases: 5. Germline CDR1 is MNHEY and CDR2 is SMNVEV (reference sequence). The length of the CDR3 is 14 residues. The CDR3 DNA reads TGTGCCAGCTCATGGACAGGGTCTAACTATGGCTACACCTTC. Translated: CASSWTGSNYGYTF.

The chain combines TRBV20-1 with TRBJ1-2; D unclear. This CDR3 is built from 16 residues. The V end lost 3 bases, the J end lost 4 bases, and 21 bases lay between the germline ends. Germline V gene data show CDR1 as DFQATT and CDR2 as SNEGSKA (reference sequence). CDR3 nucleotides: TGCAGTGCTAGCCCGTCGGTCGGGGAGACGGCCTATGGCTACACCTTC. Translated, it gives CSASPSVGETAYGYTF.